This T cell receptor (beta chain) came from a study of CD8+ T cells in alopecia areata. Study findings and constraints: Normal skin's resident alphabeta T cells are sequenced alongside lesional scalp T cells.

cDNA serving as the sequencing template came from extracted, reverse transcribed RNA. The assay was immunoSEQ multiplex PCR, and TCRdb's table has in-frame clones only and misses some. The profile shows more than 95,000 clones, about 46% of them singletons. Germline V gene data show CDR1 as LGHNA and CDR2 as YSLEER. This CDR3 region has 16 residues. With 1 base removed from V and 4 bases from J, the gap between germline ends came to 15 bases. In regard to this clone: As yet, its antigen is unknown.

The sequenced material came from NKG2D-low CD8+ T cells sorted from blood. This chain links TRBV4-3 with TRBJ2-3; D perhaps matches TRBD2 (6 bases). The source of this sequence is a human donor with alopecia areata. This chain's CDR3 is CASSQGLTSSADTQYF. CDR3 nucleotide sequence: TGCGCCAGCAGCCAAGGTCTGACTAGTTCCGCAGATACGCAGTATTTT.